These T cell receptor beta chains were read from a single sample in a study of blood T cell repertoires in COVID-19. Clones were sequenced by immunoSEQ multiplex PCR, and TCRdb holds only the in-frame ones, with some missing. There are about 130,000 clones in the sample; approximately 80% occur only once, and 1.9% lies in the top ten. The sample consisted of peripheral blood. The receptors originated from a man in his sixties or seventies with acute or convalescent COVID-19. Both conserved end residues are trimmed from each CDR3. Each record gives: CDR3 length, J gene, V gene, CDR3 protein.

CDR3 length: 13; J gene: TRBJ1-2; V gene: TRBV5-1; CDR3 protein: ASSINAGTGYGYT
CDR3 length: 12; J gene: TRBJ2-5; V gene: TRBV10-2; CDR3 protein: ASSVGRRQETQY
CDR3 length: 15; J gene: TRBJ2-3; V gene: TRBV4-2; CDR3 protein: ASSQEGTSGGGDTQY
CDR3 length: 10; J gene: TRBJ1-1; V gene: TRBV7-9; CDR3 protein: ASSPTGVEAF
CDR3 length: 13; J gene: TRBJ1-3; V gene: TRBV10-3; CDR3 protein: AISPDRESGNTIY
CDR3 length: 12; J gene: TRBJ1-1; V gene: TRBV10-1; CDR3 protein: ASSSDRRNTEAF
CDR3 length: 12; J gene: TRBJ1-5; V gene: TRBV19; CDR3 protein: ASSTHRGNQPQH
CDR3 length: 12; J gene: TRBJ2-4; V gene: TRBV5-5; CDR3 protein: ASSFSVAKNIQY
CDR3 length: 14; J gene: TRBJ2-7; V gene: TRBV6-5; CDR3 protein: ASSYSGTNPHYEQY
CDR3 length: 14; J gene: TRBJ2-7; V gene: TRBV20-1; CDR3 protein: SASSGTSGDSYEQY
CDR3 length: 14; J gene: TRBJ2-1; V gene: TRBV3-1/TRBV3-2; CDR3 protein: ASSQEGGGIYNEQF
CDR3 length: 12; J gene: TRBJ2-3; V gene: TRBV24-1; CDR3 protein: ATSGSGVPDTQY
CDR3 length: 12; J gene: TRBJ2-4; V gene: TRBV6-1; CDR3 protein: ASSDRVGGNIQY
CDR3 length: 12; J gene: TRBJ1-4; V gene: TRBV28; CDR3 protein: ASSRPRLNEKLF
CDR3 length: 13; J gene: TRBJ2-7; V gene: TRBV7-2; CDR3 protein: ASSLRTGGRNEQY
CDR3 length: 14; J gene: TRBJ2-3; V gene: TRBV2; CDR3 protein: ASSPGTSGSTDTQY
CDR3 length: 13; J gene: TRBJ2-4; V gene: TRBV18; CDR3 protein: ASSPGGAGLNIQY
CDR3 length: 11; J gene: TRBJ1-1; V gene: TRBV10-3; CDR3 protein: AVQGRGSSEAF
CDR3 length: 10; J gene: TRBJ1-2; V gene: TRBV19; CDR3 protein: ASSRDRYGYT
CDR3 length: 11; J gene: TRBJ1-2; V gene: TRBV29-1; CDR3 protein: SVLDSPEHGYT
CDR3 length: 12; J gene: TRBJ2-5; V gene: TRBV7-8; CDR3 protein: ASRPSRGRETQY
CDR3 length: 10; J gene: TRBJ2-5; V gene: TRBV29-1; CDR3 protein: SVIGQAGTQY
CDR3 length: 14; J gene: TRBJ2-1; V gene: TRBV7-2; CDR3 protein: ASSLRYGSGGGEQF
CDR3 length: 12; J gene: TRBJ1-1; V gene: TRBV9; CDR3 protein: ASNVRGQNTEAF
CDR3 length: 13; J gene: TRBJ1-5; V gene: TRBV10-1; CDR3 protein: ASSPSGGFNQPQH
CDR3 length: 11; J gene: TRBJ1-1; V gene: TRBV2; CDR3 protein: ASSVGEGTEAF
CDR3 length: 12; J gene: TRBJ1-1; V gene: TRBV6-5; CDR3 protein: ASIPTGLNTEAF
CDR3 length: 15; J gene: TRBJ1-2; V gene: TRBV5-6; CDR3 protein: ASSRGDRGLGRYGYT
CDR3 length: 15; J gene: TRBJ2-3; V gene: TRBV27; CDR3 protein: ASSPVSGGTSTDTQY
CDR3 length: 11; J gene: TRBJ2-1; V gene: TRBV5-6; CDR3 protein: ASSLVDRDEQF
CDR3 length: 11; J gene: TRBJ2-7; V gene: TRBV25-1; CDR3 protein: ASSESSLYEQY
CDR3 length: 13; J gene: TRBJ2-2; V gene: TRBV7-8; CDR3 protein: ASRDQGQGFGELF
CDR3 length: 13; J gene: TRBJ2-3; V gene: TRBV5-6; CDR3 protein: ASSLLDRDTDTQY
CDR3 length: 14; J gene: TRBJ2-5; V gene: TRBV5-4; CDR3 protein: ASSPPGGAREETQY
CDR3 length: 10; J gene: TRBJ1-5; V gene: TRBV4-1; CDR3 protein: ASSQETGPQH
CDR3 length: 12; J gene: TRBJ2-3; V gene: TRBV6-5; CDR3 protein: ASHPGGSTDTQY
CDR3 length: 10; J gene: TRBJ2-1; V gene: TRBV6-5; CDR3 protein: ASSYTGTEQF